Below, 25 T cell receptor beta chains from the same sample are listed, as sequenced in a study of cytomegalovirus exposure and HLA in healthy donors. The primer mix had 60 Vbeta and 13 Jbeta primers. Clones were sequenced by immunoSEQ multiplex PCR, and TCRdb holds only the in-frame ones, with some missing. The sample holds roughly 120,000 clones; approximately 80% are singletons and the top ten take more than 3%. The sequencing input was PBMCs. These receptors all stem from a middle-aged man in good health and CMV-seronegative.

This clone is a singleton in its sample. The chain couples TRBV9 to TRBJ1-2; D is unclear. The germline V and J ends were trimmed by 4 bases and 4 bases, with 8 bases remaining between them. The CDR3 is 12 amino acids. The germline V gene has CDR1 SGDLS and CDR2 YYNGEE. CDR3 DNA: TGTGCCAGCAGCACACACAGCTATGGCTACACCTTC. The encoded protein is CASSTHSYGYTF.

This clone has a single count. The chain combines TRBV5-1 with TRBJ2-2, with 7 bases aligning to TRBD1. J lost 1 base, V lost 1 base, and 7 bases had no gene match. CDR1 is SGHRS, CDR2 YFSETQ, per germline. The CDR3 spans 17 residues. DNA of the CDR3: TGCGCCAGCAGCTTGTTTCCCCGGGACAGGAACACCGGGGAGCTGTTTTTT. Its protein product is CASSLFPRDRNTGELFF.

The chain employs TRBV13 and TRBJ2-1, with 13 bases lining up with TRBD2. Germline values: CDR1 PRHDT, CDR2 FYEKMQ (reference sequence). Trimming at V came to 4 bases and at J to 0 bases, leaving 12 bases not matched to a gene. CDR3 size: 20 residues. CDR3 protein: CASSSQWGLAGSSSYNEQFF. CDR3 nucleotide sequence: TGTGCCAGCAGCTCCCAGTGGGGACTAGCGGGGTCGAGCTCCTACAATGAGCAGTTCTTC.

The V gene is TRBV28, the J gene TRBJ1-6, with 8 nucleotides matching TRBD1. The CDR3 consists of 14 residues. CDR1 and CDR2 from the germline V gene are MDHEN and SYDVKM. The trim removed 6 bases at V and 7 bases at J, leaving 5 bases unmatched. The CDR3 reads CASSLTGENSPLHF. The CDR3 DNA is TGTGCCAGCAGCCTGACAGGGGAGAATTCACCCCTCCACTTT.

In its sample, this clone was seen a few times. The chain carries TRBV7-8 and TRBJ2-7, with 8 nucleotides matching TRBD1. From germline, CDR1 is SGHVS and CDR2 FQNEAQ. Trimming removed 5 bases from V and 5 bases from J; junction bases left unmatched: 5. The length of the CDR3 is 13 residues. CDR3 loop: CASSPDRDHEQYF. The CDR3 bases are TGTGCCAGCAGCCCGGACAGGGACCACGAGCAGTACTTC.

Points on this clone: At one of its ends the junction is not consistent with the germline gene, which may arise from a read error. The chain links TRBV7-3 to TRBJ2-2; the match to TRBD1 covers 7 bases. This CDR3 contains 15 residues. Germline-derived CDR1 and CDR2 are SGHTA and FQGTGA. For the CDR3, the DNA is TGTGCCAGCAGCCATACGACAGGGAACCCCGGGGAGCTGTTTTTT. Residues: CASSHTTGNPGELFF.

The chain employs TRBV10-3 and TRBJ2-2; maybe TRBD1 (5 bases). V was shortened by 7 bases and J by 0 bases, with 9 bases between the two germline ends. The CDR3 covers 14 residues. CDR1 is ENHRY, CDR2 SYGVKD, per germline. CDR3: CAIKETANTGELFF. The CDR3 DNA is TGTGCCATCAAGGAGACAGCGAACACCGGGGAGCTGTTTTTT.

The V and J genes are TRBV5-1 and TRBJ1-1; tentatively, D is TRBD1 (6 bases). Germline V gene data show CDR1 as SGHRS and CDR2 as YFSETQ. The V and J ends lost 0 bases and 6 bases respectively, with 12 bases between them. The CDR3 totals 14 residues. The DNA for the CDR3 is TGCGCCAGCAGCTTGGCTGTGGGGGGGCCTGAAGCTTTCTTT. Encoded protein: CASSLAVGGPEAFF.

The chain couples TRBV4-1 to TRBJ1-2, with 7 bases aligning to TRBD1. With V trimmed by 0 bases and J by 5 bases, 9 bases remained unmatched. Germline-derived CDR1 and CDR2 are MGHRA and YSYEKL. CDR3 length: 16 amino acids. CDR3 nucleotide sequence: TGCGCCAGCAGCCAAGATTTATGGGCAGGGGGTTATGGCTACACCTTC. Translating it yields CASSQDLWAGGYGYTF.

The sample holds a few counts of this clone. This chain connects TRBV14 to TRBJ2-3, with 12 nucleotides matching TRBD2. V shed 6 bases, J shed 5 bases, and the junction held 6 bases outside the gene matches. The CDR3 length is 15 residues. CDR1 SGHDN and CDR2 FVKESK come from the germline V gene. CDR3: CASSRLAGDGDTQYF. CDR3 nucleotide sequence: TGTGCCAGCAGTCGACTAGCGGGGGATGGAGATACGCAGTATTTT.

V gene TRBV21-1 combines with J gene TRBJ1-5; TRBD1, the table's D call, lacks a check against the DNA. TRBV21-1 is noted as a pseudogene. The CDR3 runs 14 residues. The CDR3 DNA reads TGTGCCAGCAGCGAACAGGGTTGTGCTCAGCCCCAGCATTTT. Its translation: CASSEQGCAQPQHF.

The CDR3 nucleotides read TGTGCCAGCAGCTCCGTGTCACAGGGGGCGCGAGGCTACACCTTC. This translates into CASSSVSQGARGYTF. The chain combines TRBV11-2 with TRBJ1-2; 9 nucleotides match TRBD1. J was trimmed by 8 bases and V by 4 bases; bases with no gene match: 11. Germline V lookup: CDR1 SGHAT, CDR2 FQNNGV. CDR3 length: 15 residues.

The rearrangement uses TRBV6-4 and TRBJ2-3; maybe TRBD2 (6 bases). Germline CDR1 and CDR2: MRHNA and SNTAGT. V gave up 4 bases and J gave up 0 bases, with 11 bases separating them. CDR3 length equals 15 residues. The CDR3 is CASSALGGSTDTQYF. The CDR3 DNA sequence: TGTGCCAGCAGTGCTTTGGGGGGAAGCACAGATACGCAGTATTTT.

V gene TRBV27 combines with J gene TRBJ2-3; 8 bases map to TRBD2. The CDR3 totals 16 residues. With V trimmed by 5 bases and J by 3 bases, 10 bases remained unmatched. The germline CDR1 and CDR2 sequences are MNHEY and SMNVEV (reference sequence). The CDR3 nucleotides are TGTGCCAGCAGTCTACATCCTCGGGGGGGGACAGATACGCAGTATTTT. This codes for CASSLHPRGGTDTQYF.

The chain couples TRBV5-1 to TRBJ2-2; the match to TRBD2 covers 9 bases. The germline gives CDR1 SGHRS, CDR2 YFSETQ. V gave up 1 base and J gave up 0 bases; unmatched junction bases: 7. This CDR3 is 18 amino acids long. DNA for the CDR3: TGCGCCAGCAGCTTGCGGGGCCCTAGCGGGACGAACACCGGGGAGCTGTTTTTT. Translating it yields CASSLRGPSGTNTGELFF.

This clone was detected a few times. The chain recombines TRBV5-1 with TRBJ2-7; 11 positions match TRBD1. CDR3 size: 15 residues. After removal of 5 bases from V and 7 bases from J, the junction contained 11 bases not matched to a gene. Germline CDR1 is SGHRS and CDR2 is YFSETQ. CDR3 region: CASSWTGGALGEQYF. The CDR3, as DNA: TGCGCCAGCAGTTGGACAGGGGGCGCATTGGGTGAGCAGTACTTC.

Details on this clone: The junction departs from the called germline gene at one end, perhaps through a read error. The genes are TRBV6-1 and TRBJ1-2; D is unresolved. The CDR3 loop spans 14 amino acids. In germline, CDR1 is MNHNS, CDR2 SASEGT. The CDR3 nucleotides read TGTGCCAGCAGTGAAAAACGGCAGAACTATGGCTTCACCTTC. Translated: CASSEKRQNYGFTF.

The table lists this clone with a few counts. The J gene is TRBJ1-2, the V gene TRBV6-1; D not resolved. The germline CDR1 and CDR2 sequences are MNHNS and SASEGT. Trimming pared 2 bases from V and 3 bases from J, leaving 10 bases between. The CDR3 is made up of 14 amino acids. The DNA for the CDR3 is TGTGCCAGCAGTGAAAGCCCCGGGTACTATGGCTACACCTTC. Encoded protein: CASSESPGYYGYTF.

The chain is built from TRBV15 and TRBJ1-2; D unresolved. The V gene's germline CDR1 is LNHNV and CDR2 YYDKDF (reference sequence). Deletions cut 5 bases from V and 0 bases from J, with 10 bases between. The CDR3 sequence is 14 residues long. The CDR3 spells CATSPYTTNYGYTF. CDR3 nucleotides: TGTGCCACCAGCCCATATACAACTAACTATGGCTACACCTTC.

The gene calls are TRBV2 and TRBJ1-1, with no clear D. V was pared by 7 bases and J by 0 bases, with 9 bases between. CDR3 length: 13 amino acids. In germline, CDR1 is SNHLY, CDR2 FYNNEI. DNA for the CDR3: TGTGCCAGCATCGCTGGAGTGAACACTGAAGCTTTCTTT. This translates into CASIAGVNTEAFF.

The chain employs TRBV30 and TRBJ2-7, with a possible D match to TRBD2 (5 bases). Germline V gene sequence: CDR1 GTSNPN, CDR2 SVGIG (reference sequence). The CDR3 spans 14 residues. V lost 1 base and J lost 3, with 13 bases in between. The CDR3 region is CAWSDAAGNYEQYF. CDR3 in DNA: TGTGCCTGGAGTGACGCAGCCGGGAACTACGAGCAGTACTTC.

The gene calls are TRBV15 and TRBJ2-1, with 12 bases lining up with TRBD1. This CDR3 comprises 17 residues. Trimming removed 3 bases from V and 5 bases from J; junction bases left unmatched: 8. Germline V gene sequence: CDR1 LNHNV, CDR2 YYDKDF (reference sequence). CDR3 coding DNA: TGTGCCACCAGCAGTCTGGGGACAGGGGGCCGGGACAATGAGCAGTTCTTC. Its protein product is CATSSLGTGGRDNEQFF. The full variable domain, rest sourced from reference TRBV15 and TRBJ2-1, is DAMVIQNPRYQVTQFGKPVTLSCSQTLNHNVMYWYQQKSSQAPKLLFHYYDKDFNNEADTPDNFQSRRPNTSFCFLDIRSPGLGDTAMYLCATSSLGTGGRDNEQFFGPGTRLTVL.

This clone was observed once. This chain connects TRBV6-1 to TRBJ2-3; 9 nucleotides match TRBD1. CDR3 size: 16 residues. V was clipped by 3 bases and J by 2 bases; unmatched bases: 6. CDR1 MNHNS and CDR2 SASEGT come from the germline V gene. CDR3 residues: CASSDPGQGLTDTQYF. In DNA, the CDR3 is TGTGCCAGCAGTGATCCTGGACAGGGGCTCACAGATACGCAGTATTTT.

The V call is TRBV6-6, the J call TRBJ1-6; a possible D gene is TRBD1 (5 bases). Germline CDR1 reads MNHNY; CDR2 reads SVGAGI (reference sequence). The V end lost 2 bases, the J end lost 7 bases, and 15 bases lay between the germline ends. The CDR3 loop spans 16 amino acids. As DNA, the CDR3 is TGTGCCAGCAGTTACGGGGGGACCCAAACCAATTCACCCCTCCACTTT. Its translation is CASSYGGTQTNSPLHF.

This rearrangement joins TRBV6-5 to TRBJ1-2, with 8 bases lining up with TRBD1. The CDR3 contains 14 residues. After removal of 4 bases from V and 7 bases from J, the junction contained 8 bases not matched to a gene. Germline assignment: CDR1 MNHEY and CDR2 SVGAGI. The CDR3 region has the DNA TGTGCCAGCAGTTCCGACAGGGGAAGGGCTGGCTACACCTTC. Its translation is CASSSDRGRAGYTF.